The rows below give T cell receptor beta chains drawn from one sample of a study of blood T cell repertoires in COVID-19. Sequencing was performed with immunoSEQ multiplex PCR; in TCRdb, only in-frame clones are kept and a portion is missing. The table includes about 150,000 clones, around four fifths detected once. Sequencing was carried out using PBMCs or T cells enriched from blood (not recorded which). These receptors originate from an older man who had been exposed to COVID-19. CDR3s include the opening cysteine and the closing phenylalanine or tryptophan. D genes are given only for firm matches. Some rows mark clone size as missing; the rest say once, few, many or name a class of expanded clone.

TRBJ2-1	TRBD2	TRBV11-2	.	CASRGGYSGSSSYNEQFF	TGTGCCAGCAGAGGGGGGTATAGCGGGAGCAGCTCCTACAATGAGCAGTTCTTC
TRBJ2-1	.	TRBV12-5	few	CASVHGSWEYNEQFF	TGTGCTAGTGTCCACGGATCATGGGAGTACAATGAGCAGTTCTTC
TRBJ1-1	TRBD1	TRBV27	.	CASSLGTENREAFF	TGTGCCAGCAGTTTAGGGACAGAGAACAGGGAAGCTTTCTTT
TRBJ1-1	.	TRBV7-3	.	CASSAFAGDTEAFF	TGTGCCAGCAGCGCTTTCGCCGGGGACACTGAAGCTTTCTTT
TRBJ1-2	.	TRBV15	few	CATSRDRPAASGYTF	TGTGCCACCAGCAGAGATCGGCCAGCGGCGAGTGGCTACACCTTC
TRBJ2-5	TRBD2	TRBV3-1/TRBV3-2	few	CASSQGARGGQETQYF	TGTGCCAGCAGCCAAGGTGCGCGGGGGGGACAAGAGACCCAGTACTTC
TRBJ1-1	TRBD1	TRBV4-1	.	CASSPAILGQGASNTEAFF	TGCGCCAGCAGCCCAGCTATTTTGGGACAGGGGGCTTCGAACACTGAAGCTTTCTTT
TRBJ1-6	.	TRBV6-4	.	CASRGGRNSPLHF	TGTGCCAGCCGCGGGGGGCGGAATTCACCCCTCCACTTT
TRBJ2-1	TRBD2	TRBV28	once	CASSTTSGGEGNEQFF	TGTGCCAGCAGTACTACTAGCGGGGGTGAAGGCAATGAGCAGTTCTTC
TRBJ1-1	.	TRBV3-1/TRBV3-2	.	CASSQVGGGGTEAFF	TGTGCCAGCAGCCAAGTTGGGGGGGGAGGCACTGAAGCTTTCTTT
TRBJ1-2	.	TRBV28	.	CASSVAGGNYGYTF	TGTGCCAGCAGCGTGGCGGGGGGCAACTATGGCTACACCTTC
TRBJ2-5	TRBD1	TRBV18	.	CASSPGTEKKTQYF	TGTGCCAGCTCCCCCGGGACAGAGAAGAAGACCCAGTACTTC
TRBJ2-3	TRBD2	TRBV7-9	.	CASSLEGSGGSDTQYF	TGTGCCAGCAGCTTAGAAGGTAGCGGGGGGTCAGATACGCAGTATTTT
TRBJ1-2	TRBD1	TRBV19	.	CASIPLDRVGYGYTF	TGTGCCAGTATCCCACTAGACAGGGTTGGATATGGCTACACCTTC
TRBJ2-7	.	TRBV11-2	once	CASSLGLEYEQYF	TGTGCCAGCAGCTTAGGACTCGAATACGAGCAGTACTTC
TRBJ1-5	.	TRBV6-5	once	CATAVGDSNQPQHF	TGTGCCACCGCCGTAGGAGATAGCAATCAGCCCCAGCATTTT
TRBJ2-2	TRBD2	TRBV28	.	CASSPRGAGRTGELFF	TGTGCCAGCAGTCCGCGGGGGGCCGGTCGCACCGGGGAGCTGTTTTTT
TRBJ2-7	TRBD2	TRBV11-2	.	CASSAGLAGGSDKNF	TGTGCCAGCAGCGCCGGACTAGCGGGGGGCTCCGATAAGAACTTC
TRBJ1-1	.	TRBV11-2	.	CASTPWGGSTEAFF	TGTGCCAGCACCCCCTGGGGCGGAAGTACTGAAGCTTTCTTT
TRBJ1-6	.	TRBV9	.	CASSVWAQSPLHF	TGTGCCAGCAGCGTTTGGGCGCAATCACCCCTCCACTTT
TRBJ2-7	.	TRBV27	.	CASSPPGLKRWEQYF	TGTGCCAGCAGTCCCCCGGGACTTAAACGATGGGAGCAGTACTTC
TRBJ2-1	.	TRBV2	few	CASSEETGTYNEQFF	TGTGCCAGCAGTGAAGAGACGGGGACCTACAATGAGCAGTTCTTC
TRBJ2-7	.	TRBV7-2	.	CASSLAHSSYEQYF	TGTGCCAGCAGCTTAGCGCACAGTTCCTACGAGCAGTACTTC
TRBJ2-7	.	TRBV7-2	few	CASSLLYEQYF	TGTGCCAGCAGTCTCTTGTACGAGCAGTACTTC
TRBJ2-1	TRBD2	TRBV27	.	CATLGRIVSREGGNEQFF	TGTGCCACCTTAGGAAGGATTGTAAGTCGGGAGGGAGGGAATGAGCAGTTCTTC
TRBJ2-5	.	TRBV4-1	.	CASSQESTDSRGETQYF	TGCGCCAGCAGCCAAGAATCTACGGACTCCCGGGGAGAGACCCAGTACTTC
TRBJ1-1	TRBD1	TRBV19	.	CASSIKWDSQNTEAFF	TGTGCCAGTAGTATAAAGTGGGACAGCCAGAACACTGAAGCTTTCTTT
TRBJ2-2	.	TRBV13	.	CASSPPWGQWGTGELFF	TGTGCCAGCAGCCCCCCGTGGGGGCAATGGGGCACCGGGGAGCTGTTTTTT
TRBJ2-5	.	TRBV5-1	.	CASSLGDITSAETQYF	TGCGCCAGCAGCTTGGGCGATATAACCAGCGCGGAGACCCAGTACTTC
TRBJ2-1	TRBD2	TRBV11-2	.	CASSLAARGGGKNNEQFF	TGTGCCAGCAGCTTAGCCGCTCGGGGGGGCGGGAAAAACAATGAGCAGTTCTTC
TRBJ1-5	TRBD1	TRBV19	.	CASSTKTGFNQPQHF	TGTGCCAGTAGCACCAAGACAGGGTTCAATCAGCCCCAGCATTTT
TRBJ1-1	.	TRBV18	few	CASSPPGRGTEAFF	TGTGCCAGCTCACCACCGGGCCGGGGTACTGAAGCTTTCTTT